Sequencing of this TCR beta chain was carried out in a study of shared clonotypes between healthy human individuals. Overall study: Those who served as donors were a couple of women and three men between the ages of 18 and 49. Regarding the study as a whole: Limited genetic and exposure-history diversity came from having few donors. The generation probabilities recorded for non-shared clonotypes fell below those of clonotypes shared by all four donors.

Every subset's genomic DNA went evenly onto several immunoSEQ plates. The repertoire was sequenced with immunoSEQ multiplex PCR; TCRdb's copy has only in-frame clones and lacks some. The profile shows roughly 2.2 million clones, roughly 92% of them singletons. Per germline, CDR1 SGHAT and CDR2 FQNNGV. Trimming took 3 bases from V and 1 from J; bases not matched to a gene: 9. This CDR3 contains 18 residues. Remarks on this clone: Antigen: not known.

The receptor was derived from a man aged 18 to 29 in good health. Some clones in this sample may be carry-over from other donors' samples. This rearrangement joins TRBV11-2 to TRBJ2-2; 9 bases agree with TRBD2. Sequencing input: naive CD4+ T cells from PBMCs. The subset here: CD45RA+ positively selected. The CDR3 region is CASSLFPSGTLNTGELFF. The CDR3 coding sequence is TGTGCCAGCAGCTTGTTCCCTAGCGGGACACTGAACACCGGGGAGCTGTTTTTT.